This T cell receptor (beta chain) was obtained from a study of blood T cell repertoires in COVID-19. Looking at the study overall: Acute and convalescent COVID-19 samples came from the United States, Italy and Spain. T cells, B-cell-depleted T cells, or PBMCs provided the cDNA or gDNA that served as material.

Germline lookup yields CDR1 MDHEN and CDR2 SYDVKM. This CDR3 has 12 amino acids. The trim removed 6 bases at V and 16 bases at J, leaving 9 bases unmatched. In the authors' methods: Cell counts per sample came from amplifying reference gene primers. Clones were sequenced by immunoSEQ multiplex PCR, and TCRdb holds only the in-frame ones, with some missing. That table supplies the V and J calls and clone size; D and trimming were determined from the DNA. The repertoire holds 250,000 to 350,000 clones, with roughly four fifths as singletons. Followed over time, Seattle patients had been enrolled while infection was active.

The rearrangement joins TRBV28 to TRBJ2-1, with 10 bases that match TRBD2. This receptor was identified in a person aged 70 to 79 with COVID-19, enrolled during active disease. Source material: peripheral blood. For the CDR3, the DNA is TGTGCCAGCAGAGAGAGCGGGAGGGCCCCCTTCTTC. This gives the protein CASRESGRAPFF.